The 21 T cell receptor beta chains below all came from one sample that was sequenced in a study of shared clonotypes between healthy human individuals. Using immunoSEQ multiplex PCR, the repertoire was profiled, and TCRdb retains in-frame clones only, with some absent. The repertoire holds 2 million to 2.5 million clones, with over 90% as singletons. Specimen: naive CD4+ T cells from PBMCs. Documented subset: CD45RA+ positively selected. The receptors come from a man aged 18 to 30 in good health. Some clones in this sample may be carry-over from other donors' samples.

V gene TRBV30 combines with J gene TRBJ1-3, with unresolved D. CDR1 and CDR2 from the germline V gene are GTSNPN and SVGIG (reference sequence). The CDR3 is 14 residues long. The V and J ends lost 3 bases and 0 bases respectively, with 9 bases between them. The CDR3 spells CAWSRRSSGNTIYF. As DNA, the CDR3 is TGTGCCTGGAGCCGCAGAAGCTCTGGAAACACCATATATTTT.

The J gene is TRBJ2-1, the V gene TRBV29-1; 10 bases match TRBD2. After removal of 7 bases from V and 5 bases from J, the junction contained 8 bases not matched to a gene. Per germline, CDR1 SQVTM and CDR2 ANQGSEA. This CDR3 region has 14 residues. Here the CDR3 DNA reads TGCAGCGCCTACGGGACTAGCGCAAACAATGAGCAGTTCTTC. It specifies CSAYGTSANNEQFF.

The rearrangement uses TRBV19 and TRBJ2-7; the D is unclear. Germline values: CDR1 LNHDA, CDR2 SQIVND (reference sequence). The V end lost 3 bases, the J end lost 0 bases, and 6 bases lay between the germline ends. CDR3 length: 13 residues. CDR3 in DNA: TGTGCCAGTAGTATCAGACGCTCCTACGAGCAGTACTTC. It translates to CASSIRRSYEQYF.

DNA of the CDR3: TGCGCCAGCAGCTTTGCCGGACAGGGGGTTTTTGGCGAGCAGTACTTC. Its protein product is CASSFAGQGVFGEQYF. The chain carries TRBV5-1 and TRBJ2-7, with 10 bases identical to TRBD1. Trimming took 2 bases from V and 6 from J; bases not matched to a gene: 11. Germline CDR1 is SGHRS and CDR2 is YFSETQ. The CDR3 sequence is 16 residues long.

The genes are TRBV7-2 and TRBJ1-4; no clear D gene. Germline lookup yields CDR1 SGHTA and CDR2 FQGNSA. V dropped 1 base and J dropped 6 bases, with 9 bases sitting between them. The CDR3 extends over 14 amino acids. The CDR3 DNA is TGTGCCAGCAGCTTAGGGTTGTCTGATGAAAAACTGTTTTTT. This translates into CASSLGLSDEKLFF.

The chain carries TRBV28 and TRBJ1-1; a weak D match, TRBD1 (5 bases). From germline, CDR1 is MDHEN and CDR2 SYDVKM. This CDR3 comprises 15 residues. Trimming pared 10 bases from V and 3 bases from J, leaving 21 bases between. CDR3 region: CATCRDSLGDTEAFF. The DNA for the CDR3 is TGTGCCACCTGCCGGGACTCGTTAGGGGACACTGAAGCTTTCTTT.

V usage is TRBV5-4 and J usage is TRBJ2-5; 8 bases map to TRBD1. Per the germline V gene, CDR1 is SGHNT and CDR2 is YYREEE (reference sequence). V dropped 5 bases and J dropped 7; count of bases not matched to a gene: 7. This CDR3 has 13 residues. CDR3 in DNA: TGTGCCAGCAGAGAGGACAGGGTTGGGACCCAGTACTTC. This codes for CASREDRVGTQYF. Looking up the rest from reference TRBV5-4 and TRBJ2-5 gives the full variable domain: ETGVTQSPTHLIKTRGQQVTLRCSSQSGHNTVSWYQQALGQGPQFIFQYYREEENGRGNFPPRFSGLQFPNYSSELNVNALELDDSALYLCASREDRVGTQYFGPGTRLLVL.

The chain employs TRBV10-3 and TRBJ1-2; TRBD1 might be the D (6 bases). The V and J ends lost 0 bases and 7 bases respectively, with 12 bases between them. The germline V gene has CDR1 ENHRY and CDR2 SYGVKD. CDR3 length: 14 residues. CDR3 region: CAISESGGSGGYTF. For the CDR3, the DNA is TGTGCCATCAGTGAGTCTGGGGGCTCGGGTGGCTACACCTTC.

This clone appeared once. V is TRBV5-1 and J is TRBJ1-1, with no clear D. V lost 0 bases and J 1 base, leaving 10 bases between the germline ends. In germline, CDR1 is SGHRS, CDR2 YFSETQ. This CDR3 contains 15 residues. The DNA of the CDR3 is TGCGCCAGCAGCTTGGGTCGCAGTCAGAACACTGAAGCTTTCTTT. It specifies CASSLGRSQNTEAFF.

The chain recombines TRBV5-1 with TRBJ2-1, with TRBD2 matching 8 bases. The V and J ends lost 0 bases and 5 bases, in that order; junction bases with no gene match: 7. The CDR3 has 16 residues. CDR1 SGHRS and CDR2 YFSETQ come from the germline V gene. The CDR3 region has the DNA TGCGCCAGCAGCTTGGCCATCGCGGGAGGCAACAATGAGCAGTTCTTC. It yields the protein CASSLAIAGGNNEQFF.

The chain combines TRBV28 with TRBJ2-7, with 10 positions matching TRBD1. With V trimmed by 6 bases and J by 3 bases, 5 bases remained unmatched. CDR1 is MDHEN and CDR2 is SYDVKM in the germline V gene. The CDR3 runs 14 residues. This chain's CDR3 is CASRVRDRGYEQYF. CDR3 nucleotide sequence: TGTGCCAGCAGAGTCCGGGACAGGGGCTACGAGCAGTACTTC.

This clone has only one observation. The V gene is TRBV5-4, the J gene TRBJ2-1; unclear D gene. V was cut by 3 bases and J by 0 bases, with 13 bases left in between. This CDR3 is 16 amino acids long. Germline loops: CDR1 SGHNT, CDR2 YYREEE (reference sequence). In DNA form, the CDR3 reads TGTGCCAGCAGCTCCCCAGTCGCTCCCTCCTACAATGAGCAGTTCTTC. This codes for CASSSPVAPSYNEQFF.

The V gene is TRBV4-1, the J gene TRBJ1-6, with TRBD1 as a possible D gene (6 bases). This CDR3 is 15 amino acids long. CDR1 and CDR2 (germline): MGHRA, YSYEKL. Trimming removed 3 bases from V and 7 bases from J, with 13 bases in between. The CDR3 loop is CASSQMDSGNSPLHF. CDR3 nucleotide sequence: TGCGCCAGCAGCCAGATGGACAGTGGGAATTCACCCCTCCACTTT.

This clone was seen a single time. This chain joins TRBV28 and TRBJ2-2; no reliable D call. Trimming stripped 7 bases from V and 2 bases from J, with 11 bases between. CDR3 size: 14 residues. The V gene's germline CDR1 is MDHEN and CDR2 SYDVKM. Written as DNA, the CDR3 is TGTGCCAGCATCTCAGGTTTTAACACCGGGGAGCTGTTTTTT. Encoded protein: CASISGFNTGELFF.

The genes are TRBV5-1 and TRBJ2-7, with D maybe TRBD2 (5 bases). V shed 0 bases and J shed 6 bases, with 10 bases lying between them. The CDR3 contains 13 residues. The germline V gene has CDR1 SGHRS and CDR2 YFSETQ. CDR3 protein: CASSLGGNVEQYF. In nucleotides, the CDR3 is TGCGCCAGCAGCTTGGGAGGGAATGTCGAGCAGTACTTC.

This clone was seen a single time. The chain recombines TRBV5-1 with TRBJ2-7; maybe TRBD2 (6 bases). Trimming took 4 bases from V and 7 from J, leaving 21 bases between them. Germline assignment: CDR1 SGHRS and CDR2 YFSETQ. There are 15 residues in the CDR3. The CDR3 nucleotides are TGCGCCAGCAGCCCCGCCCAGGGTCGACGGGGGGAGCAGTACTTC. Amino acids: CASSPAQGRRGEQYF.

V gene TRBV30 combines with J gene TRBJ2-1; 10 nucleotides agree with TRBD2. The CDR3 has 13 amino acids. Germline loops: CDR1 GTSNPN, CDR2 SVGIG (reference sequence). V lost 3 bases, J lost 10 bases, and 6 bases stayed unmatched. As DNA, the CDR3 is TGTGCCTGGAGACTTCGGGGACTAGCGGAGCAGTTCTTC. Its protein product is CAWRLRGLAEQFF.

As regards this clone: The sample holds other DNA sequences that translate to the same CDR3. The chain uses TRBV18 and TRBJ2-2; TRBD1 is a possible D gene (5 bases). Trimming removed 3 bases at V and 4 bases at J, with 12 bases between. Germline V gene data show CDR1 as KGHSH and CDR2 as LQKENI. This CDR3 is built from 15 residues. In nucleotides, the CDR3 is TGTGCCAGCTCACCTGGGCAGGGCGGCACCGGGGAGCTGTTTTTT. Its translation: CASSPGQGGTGELFF.

The chain combines TRBV7-3 with TRBJ1-2, with 9 bases fitting TRBD1. The J segment lost 6 bases and the V segment lost 5 bases, leaving 4 bases of the junction unmatched. CDR1 SGHTA and CDR2 FQGTGA come from the germline V gene. The CDR3 has 13 amino acids. Written as DNA, the CDR3 is TGTGCCAGCAGCGTTGGGACAGGGAATGGCTACACCTTC. Amino acid sequence: CASSVGTGNGYTF.

The genes are TRBV10-1 and TRBJ2-5; 15 bases match TRBD2. The J segment lost 5 bases and the V segment lost 7 bases, leaving 14 bases of the junction unmatched. There are 18 residues in the CDR3. Germline CDR1 WNHNN, CDR2 SYGVQD (reference sequence). The CDR3 nucleotides read TGCGCCAGCAACAGAAAGGGACTAGCGGGAGGAAAGGCCGAGACCCAGTACTTC. Translating it yields CASNRKGLAGGKAETQYF.

This clone has just one count. Here the CDR3 reads CSLLAGMAGNEQFF. The CDR3 DNA follows: TGCAGTTTACTAGCGGGAATGGCGGGGAATGAGCAGTTCTTC. The chain recombines TRBV29-1 with TRBJ2-1; 10 bases agree with TRBD2. This CDR3 is built from 14 residues. The germline V gene encodes CDR1 SQVTM and CDR2 ANQGSEA.